This T cell receptor (beta chain) was recorded in a study of vaccination effects on CD4 cells after COVID-19. Background on the study: It was two doses of either the BNT162b2 or mRNA-1273 vaccine that participants received.

Using viral peptide pools, the ViraFEST assay grew out antigen-specific CD4+ T cells prior to sequencing. Isolating CD4+ T cells followed less than 12 days of culture. Vaccinated participants had no history of SARS-CoV-2 infection and tested negative for nucleocapsid antibodies. Every well got over 1.5 million PBMC, which were grown with about 9.6 IU/ml IL-2 and about 9.5 ug/ml peptides. Note on this clone: The antigen remains undetermined.

The assay was immunoSEQ multiplex PCR, and TCRdb's table has in-frame clones only and misses some. This sample carries 65,000 to 90,000 clones, around 79% of them seen once, and the ten largest clones take 10% to 13%. The ends were cut back, 7 bases at V and 1 base at J, with 13 bases in the middle. Germline CDR1 reads SNHLY; CDR2 reads FYNNEI. The CDR3 runs 14 residues. The TCR sequence derives from a human donor who received a COVID-19 vaccine. The V call is TRBV2, the J call TRBJ1-1; D possibly corresponds to TRBD1 (6 bases). Sequenced here: CD4+ T cells from PBMCs cultured with SARS-CoV-2 spike peptides, sampled before COVID-19 vaccination. CDR3 amino acids: CASTLLTGNTEAFF. The CDR3 DNA sequence: TGTGCCAGCACCCTTTTGACAGGGAACACTGAAGCTTTCTTT. The complete variable domain, with remaining parts taken from reference TRBV2 and TRBJ1-1, reads EPEVTQTPSHQVTQMGQEVILRCVPISNHLYFYWYRQILGQKVEFLVSFYNNEISEKSEIFDDQFSVERPDGSNFTLKIRSTKLEDSAMYFCASTLLTGNTEAFFGQGTRLTVV.